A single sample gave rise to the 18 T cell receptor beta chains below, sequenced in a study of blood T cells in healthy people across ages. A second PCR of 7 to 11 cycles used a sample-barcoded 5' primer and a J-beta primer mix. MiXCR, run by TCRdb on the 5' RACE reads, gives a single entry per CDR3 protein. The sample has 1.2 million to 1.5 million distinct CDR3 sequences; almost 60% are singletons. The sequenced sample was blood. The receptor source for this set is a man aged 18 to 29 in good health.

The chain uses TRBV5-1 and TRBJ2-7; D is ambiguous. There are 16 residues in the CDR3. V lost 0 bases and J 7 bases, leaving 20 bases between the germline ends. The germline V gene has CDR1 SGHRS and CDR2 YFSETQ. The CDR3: CASSLEVRSSHNEQYF. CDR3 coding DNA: TGCGCCAGCAGCTTGGAGGTCAGATCCTCTCACAATGAGCAGTACTTC.

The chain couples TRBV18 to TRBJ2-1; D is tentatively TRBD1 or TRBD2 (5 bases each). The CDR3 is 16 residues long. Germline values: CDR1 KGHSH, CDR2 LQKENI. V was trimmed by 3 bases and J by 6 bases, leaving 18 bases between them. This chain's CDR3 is CASSPGPLSVGNEQFF. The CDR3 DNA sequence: TGTGCCAGCTCACCGGGACCCCTGAGCGTTGGCAATGAGCAGTTCTTC.

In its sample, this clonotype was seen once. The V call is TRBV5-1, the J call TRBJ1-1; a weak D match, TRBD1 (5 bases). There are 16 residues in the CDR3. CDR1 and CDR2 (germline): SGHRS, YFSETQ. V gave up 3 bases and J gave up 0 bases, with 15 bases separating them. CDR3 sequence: CASSCGHFIMNTEAFF. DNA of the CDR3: TGCGCCAGCAGCTGCGGACATTTCATAATGAACACTGAAGCTTTCTTT.

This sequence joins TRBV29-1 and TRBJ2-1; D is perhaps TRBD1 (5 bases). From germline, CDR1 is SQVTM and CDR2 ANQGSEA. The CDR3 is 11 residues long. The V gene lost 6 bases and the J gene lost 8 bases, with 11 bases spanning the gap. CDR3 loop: CSVDTGDEQFF. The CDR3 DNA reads TGCAGCGTAGACACAGGAGATGAGCAGTTCTTC.

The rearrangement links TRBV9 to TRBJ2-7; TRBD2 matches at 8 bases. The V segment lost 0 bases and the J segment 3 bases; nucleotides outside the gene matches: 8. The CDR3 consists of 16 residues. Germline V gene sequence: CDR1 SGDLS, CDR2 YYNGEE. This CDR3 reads CASSVVGGGLLYEQYF. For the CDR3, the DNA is TGTGCCAGCAGCGTAGTCGGCGGGGGGCTTCTCTACGAGCAGTACTTC.

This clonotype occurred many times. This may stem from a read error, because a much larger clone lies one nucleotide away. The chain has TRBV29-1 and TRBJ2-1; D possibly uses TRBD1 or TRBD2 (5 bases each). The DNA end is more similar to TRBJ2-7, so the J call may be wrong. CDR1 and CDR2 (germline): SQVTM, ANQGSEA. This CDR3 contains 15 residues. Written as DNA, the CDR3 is TGCAGCGTTGACCTCGTGGGACCCCTTGACAATGAGCAGTACTTC. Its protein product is CSVDLVGPLDNEQYF.

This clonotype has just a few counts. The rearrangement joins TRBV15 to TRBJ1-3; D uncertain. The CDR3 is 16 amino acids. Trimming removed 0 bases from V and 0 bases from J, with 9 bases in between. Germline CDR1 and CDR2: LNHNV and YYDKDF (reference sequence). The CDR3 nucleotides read TGTGCCACCAGCAGAGATCCCCGGTACTCTGGAAACACCATATATTTT. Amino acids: CATSRDPRYSGNTIYF.

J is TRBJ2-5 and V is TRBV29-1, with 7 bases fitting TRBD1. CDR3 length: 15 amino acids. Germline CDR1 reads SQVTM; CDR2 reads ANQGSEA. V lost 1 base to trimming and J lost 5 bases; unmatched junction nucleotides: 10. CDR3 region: CSVEAPGQREETQYF. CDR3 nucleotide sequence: TGCAGCGTTGAAGCTCCGGGACAGAGGGAGGAGACCCAGTACTTC.

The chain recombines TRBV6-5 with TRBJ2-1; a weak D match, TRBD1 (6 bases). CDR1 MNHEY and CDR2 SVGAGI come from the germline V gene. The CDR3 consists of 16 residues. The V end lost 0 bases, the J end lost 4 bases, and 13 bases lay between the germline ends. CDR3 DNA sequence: TGTGCCAGCAGTTACTCGACGCCAGGGGCATACAATGAGCAGTTCTTC. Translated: CASSYSTPGAYNEQFF.

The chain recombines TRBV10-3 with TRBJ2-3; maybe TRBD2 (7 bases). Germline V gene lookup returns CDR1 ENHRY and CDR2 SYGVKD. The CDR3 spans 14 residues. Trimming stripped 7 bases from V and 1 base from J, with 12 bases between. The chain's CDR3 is CAINREGGTDTQYF. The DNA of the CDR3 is TGTGCCATCAACAGGGAGGGGGGCACAGATACGCAGTATTTT.

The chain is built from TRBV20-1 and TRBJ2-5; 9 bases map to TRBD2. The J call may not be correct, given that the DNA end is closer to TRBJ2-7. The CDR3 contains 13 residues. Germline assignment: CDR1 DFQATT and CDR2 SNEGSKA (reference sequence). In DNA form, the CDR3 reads TGCAGTGCTGGGCCGGGACTAGCTAGCGAGCAGTACTTC. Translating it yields CSAGPGLASEQYF.

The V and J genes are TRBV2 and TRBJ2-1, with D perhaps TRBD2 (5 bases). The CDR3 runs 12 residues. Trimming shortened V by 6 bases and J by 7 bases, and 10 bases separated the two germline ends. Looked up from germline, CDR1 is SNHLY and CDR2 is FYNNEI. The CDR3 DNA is TGTGCCAGCAGCGGACTCAGTAATGAGCAGTTCTTC. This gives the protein CASSGLSNEQFF.

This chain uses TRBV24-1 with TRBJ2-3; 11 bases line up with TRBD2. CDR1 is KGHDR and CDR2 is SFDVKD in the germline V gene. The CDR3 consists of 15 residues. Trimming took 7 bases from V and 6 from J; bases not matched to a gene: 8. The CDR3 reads CATRPTSGGIDTQYF. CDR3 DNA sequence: TGTGCCACCAGGCCCACTAGCGGGGGTATTGATACGCAGTATTTT.

The DNA of the CDR3 is TGTGCCAGCAGGGGAGAAGGCTCCGAGCAGTACTTC. Translated: CASRGEGSEQYF. The rearrangement joins TRBV9 to TRBJ2-7, with D perhaps matching TRBD2 (5 bases). V was shortened by 5 bases and J by 6 bases, with 12 bases between the two germline ends. The CDR3 is made up of 12 amino acids. From germline, CDR1 is SGDLS and CDR2 YYNGEE.

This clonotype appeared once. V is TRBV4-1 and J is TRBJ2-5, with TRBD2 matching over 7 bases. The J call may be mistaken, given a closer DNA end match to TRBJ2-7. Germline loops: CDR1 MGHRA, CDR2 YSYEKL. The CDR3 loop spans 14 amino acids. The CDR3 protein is CASSQRESSDEQYF. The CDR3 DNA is TGCGCCAGCAGCCAGCGGGAGAGTAGTGACGAGCAGTACTTC.

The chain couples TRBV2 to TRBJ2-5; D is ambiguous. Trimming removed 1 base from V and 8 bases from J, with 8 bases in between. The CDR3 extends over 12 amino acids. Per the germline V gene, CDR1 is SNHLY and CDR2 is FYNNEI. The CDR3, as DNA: TGTGCCAGCAGTGAAGTCCCGCAAACCCAGTACTTC. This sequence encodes CASSEVPQTQYF.

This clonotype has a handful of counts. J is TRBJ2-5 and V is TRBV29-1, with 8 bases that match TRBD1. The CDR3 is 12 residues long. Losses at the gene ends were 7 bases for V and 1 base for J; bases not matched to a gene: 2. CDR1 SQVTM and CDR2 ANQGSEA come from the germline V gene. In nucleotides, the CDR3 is TGCAGCGGACAGGGGCCCCAAGAGACCCAGTACTTC. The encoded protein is CSGQGPQETQYF.

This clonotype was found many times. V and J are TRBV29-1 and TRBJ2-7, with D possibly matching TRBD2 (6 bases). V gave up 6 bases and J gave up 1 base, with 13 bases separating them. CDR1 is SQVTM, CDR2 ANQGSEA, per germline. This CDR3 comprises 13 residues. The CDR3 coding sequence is TGCAGCGTAGTCGGGACTCAATCCTACGAGCAGTACTTC. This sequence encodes CSVVGTQSYEQYF.